This T cell receptor beta chain stems from a study of shared clonotypes between healthy human individuals. The table came from immunoSEQ multiplex PCR; TCRdb's copy has only in-frame clones and leaves some out. The table has roughly 550,000 clones, roughly 96% seen once. A remark on this clone: Antigen: not known.

Germline V lookup: CDR1 SGHTA, CDR2 FQGNSA. This CDR3 comprises 18 residues. V lost 5 bases and J 4 bases, leaving 21 bases between the germline ends. The naive CD8 subset, CD45RO-negative cells positively selected for CCR7, excluded terminally differentiated effector memory CD45RA+ cells. Findings and limits, study-wide: When compared with the clonotypes that were shared by all four sorted-subset donors, the non-shared clonotypes turned out to have lower generation probabilities. Across a handful of donors, naive CD4 shared around 5%, naive CD8 under 4%, memory CD4 roughly 2.5%, memory CD8 more than 0.35%. The low donor count limited represented genetic and exposure-history diversity.

The sequenced sample consisted of naive CD8+ T cells sorted from blood. V usage is TRBV7-2 and J usage is TRBJ1-6, with D unclear. The clonotype comes from a woman aged 25 to 39 in good health. CDR3 in DNA: TGTGCCAGCAGCCTAAGGGTGCCCCTCCCTTCTTATAATTCACCCCTCCACTTT. Amino acids: CASSLRVPLPSYNSPLHF. The variable domain in full, with the rest retrieved from reference TRBV7-2 and TRBJ1-6, is GAGVSQSPSNKVTEKGKDVELRCDPISGHTALYWYRQSLGQGLEFLIYFQGNSAPDKSGLPSDRFSAERTGGSVSTLTIQRTQQEDSAVYLCASSLRVPLPSYNSPLHFGNGTRLTVT.